A selection of T cell receptor beta chains follows, all from one sample in a study of Graves' ophthalmopathy and Graves' hyperthyroidism. TCRdb processed the multiplex PCR reads anew with MiXCR; each CDR3 protein has one entry. Among fewer than 350,000 distinct CDR3 sequences listed, around a sixth were seen once. Sample: peripheral blood. The receptors stem from an adult man with Graves' ophthalmopathy. The CDR3 runs from the conserved cysteine through the conserved F or W. The D gene is left open where the match is weak. Size tells how often a clone was seen (once, few, many) or the class of an expanded clone, and some rows leave it out.

V gene,J gene,D gene,clone size,CDR3 protein,CDR3 DNA
TRBV28,TRBJ2-7,TRBD2,many,CASRPGLAGPYEQYF,TGTGCCAGCAGGCCGGGACTAGCGGGCCCCTACGAGCAGTACTTC
TRBV12-3/TRBV12-4,TRBJ2-7,.,.,CASSRNNYGQYF,TGTGCCAGCAGTCGTAACAACTACGGGCAGTACTTC
TRBV29-1,TRBJ2-7,.,many,CSVKSSAEQYF,TGCAGCGTGAAAAGCAGCGCCGAGCAGTACTTC
TRBV12-3/TRBV12-4,TRBJ1-2,.,many,CASSFTGDLAANYGYTF,TGTGCCAGCAGTTTTACGGGGGATTTGGCAGCTAACTATGGCTACACCTTC
TRBV28,TRBJ1-2,TRBD1,many,CASRGQGFGYTF,TGTGCCAGCAGAGGACAGGGGTTTGGCTACACCTTC
TRBV5-1,TRBJ2-7,TRBD2,many,CASSDGLAGLRDEQYF,TGCGCCAGCAGCGACGGACTAGCGGGACTTCGGGACGAGCAGTACTTC
TRBV11-1,TRBJ1-1,.,many,CASSRGGIAEAFF,TGTGCCAGCAGCCGAGGGGGTATCGCTGAAGCTTTCTTT
TRBV29-1,TRBJ1-3,TRBD1,.,CSVDGTDGNTIYF,TGCAGCGTAGACGGGACAGACGGAAACACCATATATTTT
TRBV3-1,TRBJ1-2,.,many,CASSHTDLGYTF,TGTGCCAGCAGCCACACTGACCTAGGCTACACCTTC
TRBV19,TRBJ1-5,.,once,CASNQLGQPQHF,TGTGCCAGTAACCAACTTGGTCAGCCCCAGCATTTT
TRBV12-3/TRBV12-4,TRBJ1-1,.,many,CASNPTVNTEAFF,TGTGCCAGCAACCCCACGGTGAACACTGAAGCTTTCTTT
TRBV19,TRBJ1-3,TRBD1,.,CASNDPGQGRNTIYF,TGTGCCAGTAACGACCCGGGACAGGGAAGGAACACCATATATTTT
TRBV19,TRBJ1-5,.,many,CASSSAGAGSFGDQPQHF,TGTGCCAGTAGTTCCGCGGGAGCAGGGTCCTTTGGTGATCAGCCCCAGCATTTT
TRBV2,TRBJ1-5,.,many,CASSVFPGDQPQHF,TGTGCCAGCAGTGTCTTTCCAGGGGATCAGCCCCAGCATTTT
TRBV30,TRBJ2-7,.,.,CAWSPYTGGLQHF,TGTGCCTGGAGTCCATACACCGGGGGCCTACAACACTTC
TRBV28,TRBJ1-3,TRBD1,many,CASTDRGDGNTIYF,TGTGCCAGCACCGACAGGGGGGATGGAAACACCATATATTTT
TRBV28,TRBJ1-3,.,.,CASSRTAISGNTIYF,TGTGCCAGCAGTAGGACAGCTATCTCTGGAAACACCATATATTTT
TRBV6-2/TRBV6-3,TRBJ1-1,.,many,CASSFTGSTGAFF,TGTGCCAGCAGTTTTACCGGCAGCACCGGAGCTTTCTTT
TRBV20-1,TRBJ2-7,.,many,CSANRRTYEQYF,TGCAGTGCTAACAGGAGGACCTACGAGCAGTACTTC
TRBV7-9,TRBJ2-7,TRBD1,many,CASTPRGTGGSEQYF,TGTGCCAGCACCCCTCGGGGGACAGGGGGTTCGGAGCAGTACTTC
TRBV3-1,TRBJ2-7,.,.,CASSQEPGRTYEQYF,TGTGCCAGCAGCCAAGAGCCGGGTCGGACCTACGAGCAGTACTTC
TRBV5-1,TRBJ1-3,TRBD1,many,CASSLETGYGNTIYF,TGCGCCAGCAGCTTGGAGACAGGGTATGGAAACACCATATATTTT
TRBV4-3,TRBJ2-3,TRBD2,few,CASSQVASGADTQYF,TGCGCCAGCAGCCAAGTGGCTAGCGGGGCCGATACGCAGTATTTT
TRBV6-5,TRBJ1-6,.,many,CASSQLGGGFTLHF,TGTGCCAGCAGCCAATTGGGGGGGGGTTTCACCCTCCACTTT
TRBV11-1,TRBJ1-2,TRBD1,many,CASSLSFQGDRDGYTF,TGTGCCAGCAGCTTATCATTTCAGGGGGACAGGGACGGCTACACCTTC
TRBV20-1,TRBJ2-5,.,many,CSGHRQETQYF,TGCAGTGGGCACAGACAAGAGACCCAGTACTTC
TRBV20-1,TRBJ2-7,.,.,CSASSDSYEQYF,TGCAGTGCCAGTTCTGACTCCTACGAGCAGTACTTC
TRBV9,TRBJ1-5,.,many,CASSVGDSNQPQHF,TGTGCCAGCAGCGTAGGGGATAGCAATCAGCCCCAGCATTTT
TRBV5-1,TRBJ2-7,.,many,CASSPDGTYEQYF,TGCGCCAGCAGCCCGGACGGAACCTACGAGCAGTACTTC
TRBV30,TRBJ1-1,.,many,CALIDAGEKGHTEAFF,TGTGCCTTAATAGACGCCGGGGAGAAAGGGCACACTGAAGCTTTCTTT
TRBV4-1,TRBJ2-5,TRBD1,many,CASSQDGTGNYQETQYF,TGCGCCAGCAGCCAAGACGGGACAGGGAACTACCAAGAGACCCAGTACTTC
TRBV7-8,TRBJ2-7,.,many,CASSPVGAAWEQYF,TGTGCCAGCAGCCCCGTCGGTGCGGCCTGGGAGCAGTACTTC
TRBV12-3/TRBV12-4,TRBJ2-2,TRBD2,many,CASSPRRLARSNTGELFF,TGTGCCAGCAGTCCGCGAAGACTAGCGCGATCGAACACCGGGGAGCTGTTTTTT
TRBV7-8,TRBJ2-7,TRBD1,few,CASSFAPRDRSYEQYF,TGTGCCAGCAGCTTCGCCCCCCGGGACAGGAGCTACGAGCAGTACTTC
TRBV19,TRBJ2-7,TRBD2,many,CATQAGASGEQYF,TGTGCCACCCAGGCGGGAGCCTCTGGCGAGCAGTACTTC
TRBV7-2,TRBJ1-2,.,many,CASSLATPGKQRDYGYTF,TGTGCCAGCAGCTTAGCGACCCCCGGGAAACAAAGGGACTATGGCTACACCTTC
TRBV10-1,TRBJ1-1,.,many,CASSEMVTEAFF,TGCGCCAGCAGTGAAATGGTCACTGAAGCTTTCTTT
TRBV5-1,TRBJ2-3,TRBD2,many,CASSLPSGVSTDTQYF,TGCGCCAGCAGCTTACCTAGCGGGGTATCGACAGATACGCAGTATTTT
TRBV20-1,TRBJ2-5,.,.,CSATTWEKRETQYF,TGCAGTGCGACGACGTGGGAGAAGAGAGAGACCCAGTACTTC
TRBV29-1,TRBJ2-7,TRBD1,many,CSVDPGQGAGEQYF,TGCAGCGTTGACCCGGGACAGGGGGCAGGGGAGCAGTACTTC
TRBV5-6,TRBJ2-7,.,many,CASSGTDLGEQYF,TGTGCCAGCTCCGGGACGGACCTGGGGGAGCAGTACTTC
TRBV6-1,TRBJ2-2,TRBD1,.,CASRKGQGFTGELFF,TGTGCCAGCAGAAAGGGACAGGGGTTCACCGGGGAGCTGTTTTTT
TRBV4-1,TRBJ2-7,.,.,CASSQGWGPTYEQYF,TGCGCCAGCAGCCAAGGTTGGGGGCCTACCTACGAGCAGTACTTC
TRBV7-2,TRBJ1-3,.,.,CASSRNSLGNTIYF,TGTGCCAGCAGCCGTAATTCACTTGGAAACACCATATATTTT
TRBV6-5,TRBJ1-1,.,many,CASRADTEAFF,TGTGCCAGCAGGGCCGACACTGAAGCTTTCTTT
TRBV6-1,TRBJ1-6,.,many,CASSLQEGFSSPLHF,TGTGCCAGCAGCCTACAGGAAGGGTTCAGTTCACCCCTCCACTTT
TRBV30,TRBJ2-5,.,many,CAGQGWETQYF,TGTGCCGGCCAGGGGTGGGAGACCCAGTACTTC
TRBV11-2,TRBJ2-7,.,many,CASSLVGGNYEQYF,TGTGCCAGCAGCTTAGTCGGCGGCAACTACGAGCAGTACTTC
TRBV14,TRBJ2-7,.,many,CASSQDYTSYEQYF,TGTGCCAGCAGCCAAGATTATACCTCCTACGAGCAGTACTTC
TRBV6-5,TRBJ1-6,.,few,CASSYSLASGVSPLHF,TGTGCCAGCAGTTACTCGCTAGCTTCGGGGGTTTCACCCCTCCACTTT
TRBV7-8,TRBJ2-7,.,many,CASGLNPSQAYEQYF,TGTGCCAGCGGCTTAAACCCGTCCCAAGCCTACGAGCAGTACTTC
TRBV20-1,TRBJ2-7,TRBD2,many,CSAYPGLAGATSGEQYF,TGCAGTGCGTACCCGGGACTAGCGGGAGCCACATCCGGGGAGCAGTACTTC
TRBV6-2/TRBV6-3,TRBJ1-1,.,many,CASSYFQVSGSHGSSF,TGTGCCAGCAGTTACTTCCAGGTCTCGGGCAGCCACGGGTCCTCTTTT